This T cell receptor (beta chain) came from a study of blood T cell repertoires in COVID-19. Background on the study: There were acute and convalescent COVID-19 samples, and they came from the United States, Italy and Spain. PBMCs, B-cell-depleted T cells, or T cells provided the cDNA or gDNA that made up the material.

The length of the CDR3 is 15 residues. The V and J ends lost 8 bases and 3 bases respectively, with 16 bases between them. CDR1 SEHNR and CDR2 FQNEAQ come from the germline V gene (reference sequence). In the source study's methods: Estimation of nucleated cell counts was performed using reference gene primer amplification. The protocol was immunoSEQ multiplex PCR, while the TCRdb copy is restricted to in-frame clones and leaves out a portion. That table supplies the V and J calls and clone size; D and trimming were determined from the DNA. This table has about 170,000 clones, around nine tenths appearing once.

This TCR derives from a man in his 70s with acute or convalescent COVID-19. The chain uses TRBV7-9 and TRBJ2-2; D is unresolved. Sequenced: peripheral blood. The CDR3 DNA is TGTGCCAGCTCCAAAGGAGCACCTCACACCGGGGAGCTGTTTTTT. This codes for CASSKGAPHTGELFF.